Shown below are 2 T cell receptor beta chains from a single sample sequenced in a study of blood T cell repertoires in COVID-19. TCRdb's copy holds only in-frame clones and misses some; the assay was immunoSEQ multiplex PCR. The sample includes more than 200,000 clones, roughly 82% seen only once; the top ten take about 1.5%. Sequenced input: peripheral blood. The receptors here all came from a woman aged 40 to 49 who had recovered from COVID-19.

The chain uses TRBV11-3 and TRBJ2-3, with 8 bases lining up with TRBD2. V was pared by 6 bases and J by 1 base, with 6 bases of the junction left unmatched. The CDR3 covers 15 residues. Germline loops: CDR1 SGHNT, CDR2 YENEEA. The CDR3 DNA reads TGTGCCAGCAGGGCACCGGGGGGGGGCACAGATACGCAGTATTTT. It yields the protein CASRAPGGGTDTQYF.

This clone was picked up a small number of times. The chain couples TRBV24-1 to TRBJ1-5; 8 bases line up with TRBD1. Germline values: CDR1 KGHDR, CDR2 SFDVKD. This CDR3 region has 16 residues. V gave up 2 bases and J gave up 6 bases; unmatched junction bases: 8. CDR3 in DNA: TGTGCCACCAGTGATTCAGGACAGGGTGGTGTTCAGCCCCAGCATTTT. It codes for CATSDSGQGGVQPQHF.